This T cell receptor beta chain emerged from a study of T cells in Graves' hyperthyroidism and ophthalmopathy. Study outcomes and limitations: Progression to ophthalmopathy was predicted a median of 6.5 months early.

Amplified TCR beta CDR3 regions came from RNA transcripts. A first-round RT-PCR of the TCR CDR3 used the HTBI primer set. TCRdb re-called the multiplex PCR reads through MiXCR, storing one row per CDR3 protein. The table shows around 620,000 distinct CDR3 sequences, with 46% occurring only once. Remarks on this clonotype: Its antigen is unknown.

The sequence was obtained from an adult woman with Graves' disease, either hyperthyroidism or ophthalmopathy (not recorded which). The specimen was peripheral blood or thyroid tissue (not recorded which).

This CDR3 reads CASSLMTSGSSDTQYF. The CDR3 nucleotides are TGTGCCAGCAGCTTAATGACTAGCGGGAGCTCAGATACGCAGTATTTT. This rearrangement joins TRBV7-6 to TRBJ2-3; 12 bases fit TRBD2. The CDR3 has 16 amino acids. Germline CDR1 is SGHVS and CDR2 is FNYEAQ. V was pared by 2 bases and J by 4 bases, with 4 bases of the junction left unmatched.